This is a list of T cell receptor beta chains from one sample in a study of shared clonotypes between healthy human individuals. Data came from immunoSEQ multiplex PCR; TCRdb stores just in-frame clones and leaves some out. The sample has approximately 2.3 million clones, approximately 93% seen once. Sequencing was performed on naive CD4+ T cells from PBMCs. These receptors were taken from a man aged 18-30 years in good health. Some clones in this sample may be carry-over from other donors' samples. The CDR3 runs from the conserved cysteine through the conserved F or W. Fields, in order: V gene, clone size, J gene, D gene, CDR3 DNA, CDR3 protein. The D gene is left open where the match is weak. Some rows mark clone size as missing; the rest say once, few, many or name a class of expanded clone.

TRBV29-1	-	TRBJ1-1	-	TGCAGCGTTGTGACCCTAATGAACACTGAAGCTTTCTTT	CSVVTLMNTEAFF
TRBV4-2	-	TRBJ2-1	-	TGTGCCAGCAGCCAGGAGACAGCACGGAATGAGCAGTTCTTC	CASSQETARNEQFF
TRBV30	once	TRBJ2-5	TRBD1	TGTGCCTCCAACGTGGACAGGGACGAGACCCAGTACTTC	CASNVDRDETQYF
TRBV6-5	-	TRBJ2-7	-	TGTGCCAGCAGTTCCGGGTACACCTACGAGCAGTACTTC	CASSSGYTYEQYF
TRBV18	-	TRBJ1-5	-	TGTGCCAGCTCAGACTCCCTTGATCAGCCCCAGCATTTT	CASSDSLDQPQHF
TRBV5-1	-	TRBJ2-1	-	TGCGCCAGCAGCTTGGCCGAGGGGGAGGGCCGCATTGAGCAGTTCTTC	CASSLAEGEGRIEQFF
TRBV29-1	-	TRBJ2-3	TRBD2	TGCAGCGGGACGGGACTAGCGGGGAAAACCCCTAGCACAGATACGCAGTATTTT	CSGTGLAGKTPSTDTQYF
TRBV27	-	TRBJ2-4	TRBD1	TGTGCCAGCAGACAGGGGCTAGCCAAAAACATTCAGTACTTC	CASRQGLAKNIQYF
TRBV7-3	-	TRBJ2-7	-	TGTGCCAGCAGCCCCTTCGCGTACCTAGCCTCCCAAGAGCAGTACTTC	CASSPFAYLASQEQYF
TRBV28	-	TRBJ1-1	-	TGTGCCAGCAGTTCCGTCTTGAACACTGAAGCTTTCTTT	CASSSVLNTEAFF
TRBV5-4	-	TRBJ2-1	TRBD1	TGTGCCAGCAGCCCGCCGCGACAGGGTCCCTACAATGAGCAGTTCTTC	CASSPPRQGPYNEQFF
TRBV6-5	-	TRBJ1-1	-	TGTGCCAGCAGATCCAGGGTGGCTGAAGCTTTCTTT	CASRSRVAEAFF
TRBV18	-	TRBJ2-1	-	TGTGCCAGCTCGCGGGACAGCCCATACAATGAGCAGTTCTTC	CASSRDSPYNEQFF
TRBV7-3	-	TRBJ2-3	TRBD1	TGTGCCAGCAGCTCGACAGGGGCCCGGGGTACGCAGTATTTT	CASSSTGARGTQYF
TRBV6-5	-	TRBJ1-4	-	TGTGCCAGCCTCGATGGGGGTTCGATGAAACTGTTTTTT	CASLDGGSMKLFF
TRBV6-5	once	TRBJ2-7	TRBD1	TGTGCCAGCAGGGAAACCGGGACAGTGACCTACGAGCAGTACTTC	CASRETGTVTYEQYF
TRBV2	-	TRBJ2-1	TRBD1	TGTGCCAGCACCCGGGACAGGGGGCACAATGAGCAGTTCTTC	CASTRDRGHNEQFF
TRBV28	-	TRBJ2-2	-	TGTGCCAGCAGTTCCGGAACAGGGCTACGGGGCACCGGGGAGCTGTTTTTT	CASSSGTGLRGTGELFF
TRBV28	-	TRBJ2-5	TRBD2	TGTGCCAGCAGTCCGTCCGGGGGGGAAGGGGAGACCCAGTACTTC	CASSPSGGEGETQYF
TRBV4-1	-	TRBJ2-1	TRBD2	TGCGCCAGCAGCCAAATTAGCGGGAGGGGCTACAATGAGCAGTTCTTC	CASSQISGRGYNEQFF
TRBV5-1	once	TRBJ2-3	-	TGCGCCAGCACTATCTCTCCGGGAGGCACAGATACGCAGTATTTT	CASTISPGGTDTQYF
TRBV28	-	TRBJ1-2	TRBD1	TGTGCCAGCAGTTTATCAGGACAGGAATCTAACTATGGCTACACCTTC	CASSLSGQESNYGYTF
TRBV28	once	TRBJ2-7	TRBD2	TGTGCCAGCAGTCCACTTCTAGCTGGAGCGGGAGTGTACGAGCAGTACTTC	CASSPLLAGAGVYEQYF
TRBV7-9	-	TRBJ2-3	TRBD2	TGTGCCAGCAGTCTAATAGCGGGATCCAGCACAGATACGCAGTATTTT	CASSLIAGSSTDTQYF
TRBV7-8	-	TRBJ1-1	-	TGTGCCAGCAGACCCCCCGGGGGTCAAGCTTTCTTT	CASRPPGGQAFF
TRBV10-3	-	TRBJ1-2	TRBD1	TGTGCCATCAGTAGTGGGACAGACTATGGCTACACCTTC	CAISSGTDYGYTF
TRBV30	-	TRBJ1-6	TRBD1	TGTGCCTCCCGGACAGGCTTAGGACCCCTCCACTTT	CASRTGLGPLHF
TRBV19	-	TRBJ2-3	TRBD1	TGTGCCAGTACCCGACAGGGGGCTCTGACAGATACGCAGTATTTT	CASTRQGALTDTQYF
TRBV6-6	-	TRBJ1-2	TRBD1	TGTGCCAGCAGTTACTCGTCGGACAGGGGCTATGGCTACACCTTC	CASSYSSDRGYGYTF
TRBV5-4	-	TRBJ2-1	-	TGTGCCAGCAGAGCAGACAGTAGCTCCTACAATGAGCAGTTCTTC	CASRADSSSYNEQFF
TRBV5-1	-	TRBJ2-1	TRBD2	TGCGCCAGCAGCTTAGGGACTAGCGGGAGCTCCTACAATGAGCAGTTCTTC	CASSLGTSGSSYNEQFF
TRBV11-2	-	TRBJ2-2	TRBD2	TGTGCCAGCAGCCCCCGGGACTATGGAAGCACCGGGGAGCTGTTTTTT	CASSPRDYGSTGELFF
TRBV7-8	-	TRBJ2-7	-	TGTGCCAGCAGCTTTGGGGGAGAAGGCGAGCAGTACTTC	CASSFGGEGEQYF
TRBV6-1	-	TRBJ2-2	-	TGTGCCAGCAGAAGTCCCCAATCTGCCGGGGAGCTGTTTTTT	CASRSPQSAGELFF